Listed below are T cell receptor beta chains from one sample, sequenced in a study of shared clonotypes between healthy human individuals. Method: immunoSEQ multiplex PCR; TCRdb's copy keeps in-frame clones and lacks some. Here the sample spans roughly 1,000,000 clones, approximately 80% being singletons. What was sequenced was memory CD4+ T cells from PBMCs. The source is a man between 18 and 35 years old in good health. Some clones in this sample may be carry-over from other donors' samples. Each CDR3 is given with its conserved first and last residue. D genes are given only for firm matches. Part of the rows lack a size; the others show once, few, many or a class for expanded clones.

CDR3 protein | CDR3 DNA | D gene | clone size | J gene | V gene
CASSQGSHGYTF | TGCGCCAGCAGCCAAGGGTCACATGGCTACACCTTC | . | . | TRBJ1-2 | TRBV4-1
CASSDGSDEQFF | TGTGCCAGCAGTGATGGAAGCGATGAGCAGTTCTTC | . | . | TRBJ2-1 | TRBV6-1
CASRTGNYEQYF | TGTGCCAGCCGAACAGGGAACTACGAGCAGTACTTC | . | . | TRBJ2-7 | TRBV28
CASSLSRGRRSDIQYF | TGTGCCAGTAGCCTATCTCGCGGGAGACGAAGCGACATTCAGTACTTC | TRBD2 | . | TRBJ2-4 | TRBV19
CASSLARDTLNEQFF | TGTGCCAGCAGCTTAGCCCGAGACACGCTGAATGAGCAGTTCTTC | . | few | TRBJ2-1 | TRBV7-9
CASSVVRQETQYF | TGTGCCAGCAGTGTCGTAAGACAAGAGACCCAGTACTTC | . | . | TRBJ2-5 | TRBV2
CASSLDAATNEKLFF | TGCGCCAGCAGCTTGGACGCTGCAACTAATGAAAAACTGTTTTTT | . | . | TRBJ1-4 | TRBV5-1
CASSLGQGYQPQHF | TGTGCCAGCAGTTTAGGACAGGGTTATCAGCCCCAGCATTTT | TRBD1 | . | TRBJ1-5 | TRBV28
CASSLGYSSSVQPQHF | TGTGCCAGCAGCTTAGGATACAGTAGCTCCGTACAGCCCCAGCATTTT | . | . | TRBJ1-5 | TRBV28
CASTAGQTNTEAFF | TGTGCCAGCACGGCAGGACAGACGAACACTGAAGCTTTCTTT | . | . | TRBJ1-1 | TRBV2
CAWSVSLAKNIQYF | TGTGCCTGGAGTGTCAGTCTAGCCAAAAACATTCAGTACTTC | . | . | TRBJ2-4 | TRBV30
CASRAGTATNEKLFF | TGTGCCAGCAGGGCCGGGACCGCTACTAATGAAAAACTGTTTTTT | . | . | TRBJ1-4 | TRBV27
CSALKGDTEAFF | TGCAGCGCCCTTAAGGGAGACACTGAAGCTTTCTTT | . | . | TRBJ1-1 | TRBV29-1
CASSSWTSGTYEQYF | TGTGCCAGCAGCTCTTGGACTAGCGGGACCTACGAGCAGTACTTC | TRBD2 | . | TRBJ2-7 | TRBV7-2
CASSRTDRDSYEQYF | TGCGCCAGCAGCCGCACGGACAGGGATTCCTACGAGCAGTACTTC | TRBD1 | few | TRBJ2-7 | TRBV4-3
CSAGPRPEQFF | TGCAGTGCTGGTCCCCGCCCTGAGCAGTTCTTC | . | . | TRBJ2-1 | TRBV20-1
CASSLTAWGRSNTGELFF | TGTGCCAGCAGCTTGACCGCATGGGGCCGATCGAACACCGGGGAGCTGTTTTTT | . | . | TRBJ2-2 | TRBV7-3
CASRVTGRVDEQFF | TGTGCCAGCAGGGTTACAGGCCGTGTAGATGAGCAGTTCTTC | . | . | TRBJ2-1 | TRBV6-5
CASRGGLGEGDTQYF | TGTGCCAGCAGAGGAGGACTCGGGGAAGGGGATACGCAGTATTTT | . | . | TRBJ2-3 | TRBV2
CASSTLKGQPQHF | TGTGCCAGTAGTACCCTAAAGGGTCAGCCCCAGCATTTT | . | . | TRBJ1-5 | TRBV19
CASSQSRPGTASNYGYTF | TGCGCCAGCAGCCAGTCACGCCCCGGGACAGCGTCTAACTATGGCTACACCTTC | TRBD1 | . | TRBJ1-2 | TRBV4-3
CASSRPGQADEKLFF | TGTGCCAGCAGCCGCCCCGGGCAGGCTGACGAAAAACTGTTTTTT | . | . | TRBJ1-4 | TRBV14
CASSPFDRTGELFF | TGTGCCAGCAGCCCCTTTGACAGAACCGGGGAGCTGTTTTTT | . | . | TRBJ2-2 | TRBV6-1
CASSGDYYTDTQYF | TGTGCCAGCTCCGGGGACTACTACACAGATACGCAGTATTTT | TRBD2 | once | TRBJ2-3 | TRBV27
CASSYSVQTTNEKLFF | TGTGCCAGCAGTTACTCGGTGCAGACAACTAATGAAAAACTGTTTTTT | . | once | TRBJ1-4 | TRBV6-5
CASSRITGGAETQYF | TGTGCCAGTAGTCGGATCACAGGGGGCGCGGAGACCCAGTACTTC | TRBD1 | . | TRBJ2-5 | TRBV19
CASSKGPLNTGELFF | TGTGCCAGCAGCAAGGGACCGCTGAACACCGGGGAGCTGTTTTTT | . | . | TRBJ2-2 | TRBV7-2
CATSRSRTGDGYTF | TGTGCCACCAGCCGTTCCCGGACAGGAGATGGCTACACCTTC | TRBD1 | . | TRBJ1-2 | TRBV15
CASSEGSGSYEQYF | TGTGCCAGCAGTGAAGGAAGCGGCTCCTACGAGCAGTACTTC | . | . | TRBJ2-7 | TRBV2
CASSSYRLAGGSVEDTQYF | TGTGCCAGCAGCAGCTACAGACTAGCGGGGGGGAGCGTGGAAGATACGCAGTATTTT | TRBD2 | few | TRBJ2-3 | TRBV7-8
CASSRGGFQETQYF | TGTGCCAGCAGCCGGGGGGGTTTCCAAGAGACCCAGTACTTC | TRBD2 | . | TRBJ2-5 | TRBV5-8
CSARPGREQYF | TGCAGTGCTAGGCCGGGACGGGAGCAGTACTTC | . | . | TRBJ2-5 | TRBV20-1
CASSLDAGGQYTDTQYF | TGTGCCAGCAGCTTAGACGCCGGGGGCCAATACACAGATACGCAGTATTTT | . | . | TRBJ2-3 | TRBV7-9
CATSRPGPPYEQYF | TGTGCCACCAGCAGACCGGGACCTCCTTACGAGCAGTACTTC | . | . | TRBJ2-7 | TRBV15
CASSQGAGGSYEQYF | TGTGCCAGCAGCCAAGGAGCGGGAGGTTCCTACGAGCAGTACTTC | TRBD2 | . | TRBJ2-7 | TRBV4-2
CASSEEAGGSYEQYF | TGTGCCAGCAGTGAAGAGGCAGGGGGGTCCTACGAGCAGTACTTC | . | many | TRBJ2-7 | TRBV2
CAWTWTNQETQYF | TGTGCCTGGACTTGGACTAATCAAGAGACCCAGTACTTC | . | . | TRBJ2-5 | TRBV30
CASSPMVAGWGELFF | TGTGCCAGCAGCCCCATGGTAGCGGGTTGGGGGGAGCTGTTTTTT | TRBD2 | few | TRBJ2-2 | TRBV11-2
CASSGTGFLYGYTF | TGTGCCAGTTCCGGGACAGGGTTTCTCTATGGCTACACCTTC | TRBD1 | . | TRBJ1-2 | TRBV28
CASSPPRANTEAFF | TGTGCCAGCAGCCCCCCGCGGGCGAACACTGAAGCTTTCTTT | . | few | TRBJ1-1 | TRBV7-9